The 10 T cell receptor beta chains below come from one sample, sequenced in a study of T cells in Graves' hyperthyroidism and ophthalmopathy. Amplified TCR beta CDR3 regions came from RNA transcripts. An initial round of RT-PCR targeting the TCR CDR3 relied on the HTBI primer set. MiXCR was run by TCRdb on the multiplex PCR reads, yielding one entry per CDR3 protein. Here the sample spans 250,000 to 350,000 distinct CDR3 sequences, approximately 15% being singletons. Sequences were obtained from blood. Receptor source: a woman aged 60-70 years with Graves' ophthalmopathy.

This clonotype was counted at least ten times. V usage is TRBV18 and J usage is TRBJ2-3; D is ambiguous. The CDR3 contains 14 residues. Germline lookup yields CDR1 KGHSH and CDR2 LQKENI. V was cut by 8 bases and J by 0 bases, with 12 bases left in between. CDR3 nucleotide sequence: TGTGCCAGCGCTAGACTTTCTAGCACAGATACGCAGTATTTT. Translation gives CASARLSSTDTQYF.

In its sample, this clonotype was seen many times. The gene calls are TRBV19 and TRBJ1-1; tentatively, D is TRBD1 (5 bases). V dropped 3 bases and J dropped 1 base, with 12 bases sitting between them. Germline assignment: CDR1 LNHDA and CDR2 SQIVND (reference sequence). The CDR3 is made up of 15 amino acids. This CDR3 is CASSMGRGWNTEAFF. CDR3 in DNA: TGTGCCAGTAGTATGGGGCGGGGATGGAACACTGAAGCTTTCTTT. The variable domain in full, completed from reference TRBV19 and TRBJ1-1, reads DGGITQSPKYLFRKEGQNVTLSCEQNLNHDAMYWYRQDPGQGLRLIYYSQIVNDFQKGDIAEGYSVSREKKESFPLTVTSAQKNPTAFYLCASSMGRGWNTEAFFGQGTRLTVV.

This clonotype appeared many times. J is TRBJ1-2 and V is TRBV5-1, with D tentatively TRBD1 (6 bases). The CDR3 contains 14 residues. V was clipped by 4 bases and J by 3 bases, with 13 bases between them. Germline V gene lookup returns CDR1 SGHRS and CDR2 YFSETQ. The CDR3 is CASSPGDRHYGYTF. The CDR3 coding sequence is TGCGCCAGCAGCCCAGGGGACCGACACTATGGCTACACCTTC. Full variable domain (remainder filled in from reference TRBV5-1 and TRBJ1-2): KAGVTQTPRYLIKTRGQQVTLSCSPISGHRSVSWYQQTPGQGLQFLFEYFSETQRNKGNFPGRFSGRQFSNSRSEMNVSTLELGDSALYLCASSPGDRHYGYTFGSGTRLTVV.

The chain combines TRBV7-9 with TRBJ1-4; a weak D match, TRBD1 (5 bases). From germline, CDR1 is SEHNR and CDR2 FQNEAQ (reference sequence). Trimming removed 4 bases from V and 7 bases from J, with 10 bases in between. The CDR3 spans 13 residues. The CDR3 sequence: CASSSEGAEKLFF. CDR3 DNA: TGTGCCAGCAGCTCTGAAGGGGCTGAAAAACTGTTTTTT.

This clonotype has at least ten counts. V and J are TRBV20-1 and TRBJ1-5; D remains unclear. The germline V and J ends were trimmed by 7 bases and 2 bases, with 9 bases remaining between them. This CDR3 has 12 amino acids. The V gene's germline CDR1 is DFQATT and CDR2 SNEGSKA (reference sequence). The CDR3 DNA sequence: TGCAGTGTTAAGCAGGGCAATCAGCCCCAGCATTTT. Protein: CSVKQGNQPQHF.

This clonotype was detected only a few times. The chain links TRBV10-1 to TRBJ1-6; 8 bases fit TRBD1. The CDR3 has 18 residues. The V gene's germline CDR1 is WNHNN and CDR2 SYGVQD (reference sequence). J was trimmed by 0 bases and V by 5 bases; bases with no gene match: 9. Written as DNA, the CDR3 is TGCGCCAGCAGTCCGCCTCGGACAGGGAGCTCCTATAATTCACCCCTCCACTTT. Translated: CASSPPRTGSSYNSPLHF.

Many counts were recorded for this clonotype. The V gene is TRBV11-2, the J gene TRBJ1-2; possible D gene TRBD1, 5 bases. This CDR3 spans 12 amino acids. Looked up from germline, CDR1 is SGHAT and CDR2 is FQNNGV. Trimming took 4 bases from V and 8 from J, leaving 11 bases between them. CDR3 bases: TGTGCCAGCAGCTCCCAGGGAAACGGCTACACCTTC. Its translation: CASSSQGNGYTF.

In its sample, this clonotype was seen a few times. The chain recombines TRBV20-1 with TRBJ1-4, with D unclear. The V end was cut by 6 bases, the J end by 4 bases, with 12 bases between. Germline CDR1 DFQATT, CDR2 SNEGSKA (reference sequence). This CDR3 has 13 amino acids. CDR3 sequence (DNA): TGCAGTGCCCGACAAACCCTTAATGAAAAACTGTTTTTT. It encodes CSARQTLNEKLFF.

Ten or more counts support this clonotype. The rearrangement links TRBV6-5 to TRBJ1-5; D is uncertain. Germline V lookup: CDR1 MNHEY, CDR2 SVGAGI. CDR3 length equals 16 residues. V was shortened by 0 bases and J by 4 bases, with 13 bases between the two germline ends. DNA of the CDR3: TGTGCCAGCAGTTACTCAGGGCAGGTTCCTAATCAGCCCCAGCATTTT. This encodes CASSYSGQVPNQPQHF.

The table lists this clonotype with many counts. The chain joins TRBV28 to TRBJ1-6; 7 bases fit TRBD1. J lost 10 bases, V lost 5 bases, and 11 bases had no gene match. Germline loops: CDR1 MDHEN, CDR2 SYDVKM. This CDR3 has 15 amino acids. The CDR3 nucleotides are TGTGCCAGCAGTCCAATAACAGGGGTGTACTCACCCCTCCACTTT. Protein sequence: CASSPITGVYSPLHF.